Each of the 14 T cell receptor beta chains below was sequenced from the same sample in a study of CD8 T cells in Susac syndrome. It was with random hexamers that 0.5 to 1 ug RNA was reverse transcribed. TCRdb called the immunoSEQ multiplex PCR reads again in MiXCR, with one record for every CDR3 protein. Of roughly 180,000 distinct CDR3 sequences detected, roughly 92% appear once; the ten largest clones hold approximately 0.09%. Specimen: CD4+ T cells from PBMCs. The receptors were sampled from a human donor with multiple sclerosis.

The chain carries TRBV29-1 and TRBJ1-1; TRBD1 might be the D (6 bases). Trimming stripped 4 bases from V and 1 base from J, with 10 bases between. Germline loops: CDR1 SQVTM, CDR2 ANQGSEA. The CDR3 contains 13 residues. CDR3 protein: CSVGKGGNTEAFF. In DNA form, the CDR3 reads TGCAGCGTTGGCAAGGGGGGGAACACTGAAGCTTTCTTT.

The chain carries TRBV28 and TRBJ1-4; D is undetermined. The CDR3 sequence is 15 residues long. CDR1 and CDR2 (germline): MDHEN, SYDVKM. Between the trimmed V and J ends, which lost 6 bases and 4 bases, there was a span of 15 bases. CDR3 region: CASSTAGVGNEKLFF. CDR3 coding DNA: TGTGCCAGCAGCACAGCCGGGGTGGGTAATGAAAAACTGTTTTTT.

The chain has TRBV24-1 and TRBJ2-3; TRBD1 is a possible D gene (5 bases). The germline CDR1 and CDR2 sequences are KGHDR and SFDVKD. CDR3 size: 14 residues. V was shortened by 3 bases and J by 4 bases, with 10 bases between the two germline ends. The DNA for the CDR3 is TGTGCCACCAGTGATCCCAGGGTGGCAGATACGCAGTATTTT. This codes for CATSDPRVADTQYF.

The chain joins TRBV19 to TRBJ2-1, with D possibly being TRBD2 (6 bases). The J call is uncertain, as TRBJ2-7 better fits the DNA end. This CDR3 comprises 13 residues. The V gene's germline CDR1 is LNHDA and CDR2 SQIVND (reference sequence). The CDR3 DNA follows: TGTGCCAGCTCCCGGGACTTGGACTACGAGCAGTACTTC. This gives the protein CASSRDLDYEQYF.

The chain carries TRBV29-1 and TRBJ1-2; D remains unclear. The V end lost 2 bases, the J end lost 2 bases, and 6 bases lay between the germline ends. This CDR3 has 12 amino acids. Germline CDR1 and CDR2: SQVTM and ANQGSEA. Written as DNA, the CDR3 is TGCAGCGTTGAACTTGGCAACTATGGCTACACCTTC. It is translated as CSVELGNYGYTF. Complete variable domain (other parts from reference TRBV29-1 and TRBJ1-2): SAVISQKPSRDICQRGTSLTIQCQVDSQVTMMFWYRQQPGQSLTLIATANQGSEATYESGFVIDKFPISRPNLTFSTLTVSNMSPEDSSIYLCSVELGNYGYTFGSGTRLTVV.

This chain connects TRBV7-2 to TRBJ2-1; TRBD2 agrees at 9 bases. CDR1 is SGHTA, CDR2 FQGNSA, per germline. The CDR3 has 19 residues. Losses at the gene ends were 6 bases for V and 0 bases for J; bases not matched to a gene: 15. The DNA of the CDR3 is TGTGCCAGCAGTCGCAGCGGGGGGACGAGCCGAAGCTCCTACAATGAGCAGTTCTTC. Translation: CASSRSGGTSRSSYNEQFF.

V gene TRBV28 combines with J gene TRBJ1-1, with unresolved D. V lost 6 bases and J 0 bases, leaving 11 bases between the germline ends. This CDR3 has 14 residues. Germline CDR1 and CDR2: MDHEN and SYDVKM. The DNA for the CDR3 is TGTGCCAGCAGGACCGGGGAGCTGAACACTGAAGCTTTCTTT. Amino acid sequence: CASRTGELNTEAFF. Full variable domain (remainder filled in from reference TRBV28 and TRBJ1-1): DVKVTQSSRYLVKRTGEKVFLECVQDMDHENMFWYRQDPGLGLRLIYFSYDVKMKEKGDIPEGYSVSREKKERFSLILESASTNQTSMYLCASRTGELNTEAFFGQGTRLTVV.

The rearrangement links TRBV10-3 to TRBJ2-3; 10 bases are shared with TRBD1. CDR3 length equals 14 residues. The V gene's germline CDR1 is ENHRY and CDR2 SYGVKD. The trim removed 6 bases at V and 6 bases at J, leaving 6 bases unmatched. The CDR3: CAISRTGGDDTQYF. In DNA, the CDR3 is TGTGCCATCAGCCGGACAGGGGGTGACGATACGCAGTATTTT.

V usage is TRBV7-9 and J usage is TRBJ1-1; D gene unclear. The V end was cut by 5 bases, the J end by 0 bases, with 10 bases between. CDR1 is SEHNR, CDR2 FQNEAQ, per germline (reference sequence). The CDR3 runs to 14 residues. The CDR3 DNA reads TGTGCCAGCAGCGAGCGATCAATGAACACTGAAGCTTTCTTT. Protein sequence: CASSERSMNTEAFF.

This rearrangement joins TRBV20-1 to TRBJ2-2; D is unclear. Looked up from germline, CDR1 is DFQATT and CDR2 is SNEGSKA (reference sequence). The CDR3 loop spans 16 amino acids. V gave up 0 bases and J gave up 1 base, with 12 bases separating them. CDR3 nucleotides: TGCAGTGCTAGAGATGGCGGCGACCTGAACACCGGGGAGCTGTTTTTT. It codes for CSARDGGDLNTGELFF.

This clonotype was picked up one time. V and J are TRBV5-1 and TRBJ1-4; TRBD1 matches 9 bases. The junction had 5 bases not matched to a gene; V was cut back by 4 bases and J by 7 bases. Germline V lookup: CDR1 SGHRS, CDR2 YFSETQ. CDR3 length: 14 residues. The chain's CDR3 is CASSGQGSSEKLFF. In nucleotides, the CDR3 is TGCGCCAGCAGCGGACAGGGGTCGAGTGAAAAACTGTTTTTT.

The chain joins TRBV2 to TRBJ2-2; D is unclear. This CDR3 has 16 residues. In germline, CDR1 is SNHLY, CDR2 FYNNEI. The V gene lost 3 bases and the J gene lost 6 bases, with 17 bases spanning the gap. CDR3 residues: CASSEGWARGAGELFF. CDR3 nucleotide sequence: TGTGCCAGCAGTGAGGGTTGGGCTAGAGGAGCCGGGGAGCTGTTTTTT.

V usage is TRBV3-1 and J usage is TRBJ2-7; a possible D gene is TRBD1 (6 bases). The germline V gene encodes CDR1 LGHDT and CDR2 YNNKEL (reference sequence). The CDR3 is 14 amino acids. V lost 4 bases, J lost 2 bases, and 12 bases lay in between. The CDR3 sequence is CASSLRGEAYEQYF. The CDR3 DNA sequence: TGTGCCAGCAGCCTCAGGGGCGAAGCCTACGAGCAGTACTTC.

The chain has TRBV6-5 and TRBJ1-3; no clear D gene. The V end was cut by 7 bases, the J end by 4 bases, with 8 bases between. Looked up from germline, CDR1 is MNHEY and CDR2 is SVGAGI. The CDR3 is 12 amino acids. The CDR3 loop is CASTSDGNTIYF. The CDR3 nucleotides read TGTGCCAGCACCTCGGACGGAAACACCATATATTTT.